Listed below are T cell receptor beta chains from one sample, sequenced in a study of Graves' ophthalmopathy and Graves' hyperthyroidism. TCRdb re-called the multiplex PCR reads with MiXCR, one entry per CDR3 protein. Here the sample spans under 250,000 distinct CDR3 sequences, under 30% being singletons. The sample taken for sequencing was peripheral blood. The receptors derive from a man in his fifties or sixties with Graves' ophthalmopathy. The CDR3 runs from the conserved cysteine through the conserved F or W. The D gene is left open where the match is weak. Clone size, where shown, is once, few, many, or a class for clones that have expanded.

D	V	J	size	DNA	CDR3
-	TRBV6-2/TRBV6-3	TRBJ1-2	-	TGTGCCAGCAGTTCGGGGATGGACGGGGCCTATGGCTACACCTTC	CASSSGMDGAYGYTF
-	TRBV7-8	TRBJ2-7	many	TGTGCCAGCAGCACACAGGACCACGAGCAGTACTTC	CASSTQDHEQYF
-	TRBV11-2	TRBJ1-2	-	TGTGCCAGCAGCGGGGGGCAGGAGGACTATGGCTACACCTTC	CASSGGQEDYGYTF
-	TRBV6-5	TRBJ1-2	many	TGTGCCAGCAGTTCTCAGACAGCAAACTATGGCTACACCTTC	CASSSQTANYGYTF
TRBD1	TRBV7-2	TRBJ1-6	-	TGTGCCAGCAGCTCCCGGACAGGGGAGGATAATTCACCCCTCCACTTT	CASSSRTGEDNSPLHF
-	TRBV25-1	TRBJ2-2	-	TGTGCCAGCAGTGCATATCAGGGGGGGGTCACGAACACCGGGGAGCTGTTTTTT	CASSAYQGGVTNTGELFF
-	TRBV6-2/TRBV6-3	TRBJ2-5	many	TGTGCCAGCAGTTACCCCCCTACGGAGGGTCGAAGGCAAGAGACCCAGTACTTC	CASSYPPTEGRRQETQYF
-	TRBV15	TRBJ2-2	many	TGTGCCACCAGCAGAGATTGGGTGAGGAGGATCTCCACCGGGGAGCTGTTTTTT	CATSRDWVRRISTGELFF
TRBD2	TRBV7-2	TRBJ2-7	-	TGTGCCAGCAGCCCGGGGGCTAGCGGGATCTACGAGCAGTACTTC	CASSPGASGIYEQYF
TRBD1	TRBV29-1	TRBJ1-4	many	TGCAGCGTTGATTCGGGACAGGGAGGTGAAAAACTGTTTTTT	CSVDSGQGGEKLFF
-	TRBV30	TRBJ1-2	-	TGTGCCTGGAAGGCAGCGAGAAGGGGCGGCTACACCTTC	CAWKAARRGGYTF
-	TRBV6-1	TRBJ2-2	few	TGTGCCGGAATCAGGGCCGGGGAGCTGTTTTTT	CAGIRAGELFF
TRBD2	TRBV28	TRBJ2-5	many	TGTGCCAGCAGTCCAAAGACTAGCGGGAGTCAGACCCAGTACTTC	CASSPKTSGSQTQYF
-	TRBV6-5	TRBJ2-7	once	TGTGCCAGCAGTTTCCTCCCTCCGAAGCAGTACTTC	CASSFLPPKQYF
-	TRBV24-1	TRBJ2-7	many	TGTGCCACCAGGTGTCCACGGGTTGGACCCTACGAGCAGTACTTC	CATRCPRVGPYEQYF
-	TRBV18	TRBJ1-1	many	TGTGCCAGCTCACCCGCGGGACATTCGAACACTGAAGCTTTCTTT	CASSPAGHSNTEAFF
-	TRBV7-6	TRBJ2-5	many	TGTGCCAGCAGTCCCCCCCTTGGGCAAGAGACCCAGTACTTC	CASSPPLGQETQYF
TRBD1	TRBV28	TRBJ2-7	many	TGTGCCAGCAGTTTAACAGGGGGCGGCTCCTACGAGCAGTACTTC	CASSLTGGGSYEQYF
-	TRBV20-1	TRBJ1-1	many	TGCAGTGCGCTCAGGGGAGCAGGGACTGAAGCTTTCTTT	CSALRGAGTEAFF
TRBD1	TRBV5-1	TRBJ2-5	many	TGCGCCAGCAGCGGGGCGGGACAGGGGACGAGAGAGACCCAGTACTTC	CASSGAGQGTRETQYF
-	TRBV6-2/TRBV6-3	TRBJ1-2	-	TGTGCCAGCATCCCGACAGGAGCTAACTATGGCTACACCTTC	CASIPTGANYGYTF
-	TRBV15	TRBJ1-5	few	TGTGCCACCAGCAGAGATGCACCCCCTAGATCTCCCCAGCATTTT	CATSRDAPPRSPQHF
-	TRBV7-8	TRBJ2-7	many	TGTGCCAGCGCGGTCGGGGGAGCCTACGAGCAGTACTTC	CASAVGGAYEQYF
-	TRBV6-1	TRBJ2-7	many	TGTGCCAGCAGTGACCCGACTCTCTCCTACGAGCAGTACTTC	CASSDPTLSYEQYF
TRBD1	TRBV29-1	TRBJ1-1	-	TGCAGCGTTCAGACAGGGGGCATGAGCACTGAAGCTTTCTTT	CSVQTGGMSTEAFF
-	TRBV10-3	TRBJ2-7	-	TGTGCCATCACCGATGCGGAGGTAGCCTACGAGCAGTACTTC	CAITDAEVAYEQYF